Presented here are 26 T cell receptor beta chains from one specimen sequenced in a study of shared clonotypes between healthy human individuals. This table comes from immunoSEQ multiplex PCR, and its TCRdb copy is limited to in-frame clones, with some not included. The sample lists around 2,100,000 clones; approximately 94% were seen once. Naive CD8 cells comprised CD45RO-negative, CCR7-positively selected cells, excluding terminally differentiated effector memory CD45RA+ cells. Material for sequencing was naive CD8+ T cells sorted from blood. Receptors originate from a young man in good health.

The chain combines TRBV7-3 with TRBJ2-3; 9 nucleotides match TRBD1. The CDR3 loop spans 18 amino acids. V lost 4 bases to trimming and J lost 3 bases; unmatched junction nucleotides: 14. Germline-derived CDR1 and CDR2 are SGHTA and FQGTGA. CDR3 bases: TGTGCCAGCAGCTCAATTCAGGGGGACAGGGATAAAACAGATACGCAGTATTTT. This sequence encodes CASSSIQGDRDKTDTQYF.

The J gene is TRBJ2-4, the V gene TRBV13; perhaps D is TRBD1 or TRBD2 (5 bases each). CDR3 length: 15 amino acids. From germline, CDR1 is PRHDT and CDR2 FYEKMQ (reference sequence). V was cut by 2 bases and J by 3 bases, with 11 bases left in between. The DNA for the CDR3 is TGTGCCAGCAGCTTAACTCGGGACGTCAAAAACATTCAGTACTTC. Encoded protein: CASSLTRDVKNIQYF.

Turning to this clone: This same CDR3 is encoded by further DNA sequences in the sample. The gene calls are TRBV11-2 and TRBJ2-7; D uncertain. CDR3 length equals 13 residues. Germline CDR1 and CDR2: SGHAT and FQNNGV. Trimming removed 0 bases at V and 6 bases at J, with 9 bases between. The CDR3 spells CASSLDPAVEQYF. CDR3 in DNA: TGTGCCAGCAGCTTAGATCCCGCAGTCGAGCAGTACTTC.

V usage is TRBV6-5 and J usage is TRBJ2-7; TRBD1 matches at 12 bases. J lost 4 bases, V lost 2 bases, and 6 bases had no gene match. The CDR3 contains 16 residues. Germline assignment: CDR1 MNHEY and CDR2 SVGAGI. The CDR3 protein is CASSYGGTGGEYEQYF. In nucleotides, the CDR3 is TGTGCCAGCAGTTACGGTGGGACAGGGGGCGAGTACGAGCAGTACTTC.

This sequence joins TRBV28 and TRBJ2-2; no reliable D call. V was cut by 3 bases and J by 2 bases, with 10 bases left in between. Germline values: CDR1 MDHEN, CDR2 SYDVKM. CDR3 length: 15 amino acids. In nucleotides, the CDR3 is TGTGCCAGCAGTTTTGGCCAGATCAACACCGGGGAGCTGTTTTTT. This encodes CASSFGQINTGELFF.

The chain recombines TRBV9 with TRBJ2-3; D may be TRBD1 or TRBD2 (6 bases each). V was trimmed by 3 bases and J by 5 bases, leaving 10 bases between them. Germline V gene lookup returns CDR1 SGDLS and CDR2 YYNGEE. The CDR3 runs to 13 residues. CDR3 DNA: TGTGCCAGCAGCGGAGGGGGGTTAGATACGCAGTATTTT. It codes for CASSGGGLDTQYF.

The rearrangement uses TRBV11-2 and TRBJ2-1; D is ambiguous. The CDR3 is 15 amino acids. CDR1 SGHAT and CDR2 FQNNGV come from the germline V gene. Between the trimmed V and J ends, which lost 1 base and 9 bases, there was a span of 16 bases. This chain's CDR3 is CASSLGPGTVSEQFF. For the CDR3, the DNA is TGTGCCAGCAGCTTAGGGCCGGGTACCGTCTCTGAGCAGTTCTTC.

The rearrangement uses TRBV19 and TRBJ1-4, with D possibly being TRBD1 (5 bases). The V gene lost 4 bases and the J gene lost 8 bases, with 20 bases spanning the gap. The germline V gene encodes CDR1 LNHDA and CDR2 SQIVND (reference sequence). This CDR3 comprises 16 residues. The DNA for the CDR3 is TGTGCCAGTAGTACACTCCGCGGGGGAATAGGGGAAAAACTGTTTTTT. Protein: CASSTLRGGIGEKLFF.

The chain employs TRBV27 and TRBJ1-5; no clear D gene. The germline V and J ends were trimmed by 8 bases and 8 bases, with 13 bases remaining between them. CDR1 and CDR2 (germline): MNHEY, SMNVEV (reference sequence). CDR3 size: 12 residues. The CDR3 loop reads CASGLSQEPQHF. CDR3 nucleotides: TGTGCCAGCGGGCTCTCTCAGGAGCCCCAGCATTTT.

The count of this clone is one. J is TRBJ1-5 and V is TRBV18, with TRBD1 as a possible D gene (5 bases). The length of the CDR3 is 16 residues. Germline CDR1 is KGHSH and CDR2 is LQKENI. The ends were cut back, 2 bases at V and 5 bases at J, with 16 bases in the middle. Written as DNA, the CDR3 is TGTGCCAGCTCACCAGATCTTTTCGGGGGAGATCAGCCCCAGCATTTT. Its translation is CASSPDLFGGDQPQHF.

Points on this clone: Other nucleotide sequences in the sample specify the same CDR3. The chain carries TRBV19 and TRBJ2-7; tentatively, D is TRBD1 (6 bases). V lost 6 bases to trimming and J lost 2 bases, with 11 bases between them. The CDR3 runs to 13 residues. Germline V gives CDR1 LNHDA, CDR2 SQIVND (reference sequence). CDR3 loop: CASSSGQTYEQYF. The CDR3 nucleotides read TGTGCCAGTAGCTCTGGACAGACCTACGAGCAGTACTTC.

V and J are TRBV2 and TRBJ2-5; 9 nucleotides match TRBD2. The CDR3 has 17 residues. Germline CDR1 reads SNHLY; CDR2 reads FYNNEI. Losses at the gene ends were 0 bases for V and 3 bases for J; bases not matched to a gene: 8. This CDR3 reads CASSEAIGLAYEETQYF. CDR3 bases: TGTGCCAGCAGTGAAGCGATCGGACTAGCGTATGAAGAGACCCAGTACTTC.

The CDR3 here is CASSQDDLGYNYTF. CDR3 nucleotide sequence: TGCGCCAGCAGCCAAGATGATCTGGGATATAACTACACCTTC. The J gene is TRBJ1-2, the V gene TRBV4-3; D remains unclear. The CDR3 covers 14 residues. Between the trimmed V and J ends, which lost 0 bases and 10 bases, there was a span of 15 bases. Per the germline V gene, CDR1 is LGHNA and CDR2 is YSLEER.

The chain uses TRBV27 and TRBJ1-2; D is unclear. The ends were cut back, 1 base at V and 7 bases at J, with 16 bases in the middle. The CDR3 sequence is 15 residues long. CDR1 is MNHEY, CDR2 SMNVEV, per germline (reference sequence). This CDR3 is CASSLYPGEDSGYTF. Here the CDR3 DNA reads TGTGCCAGCAGTTTATATCCCGGGGAGGATAGTGGCTACACCTTC.

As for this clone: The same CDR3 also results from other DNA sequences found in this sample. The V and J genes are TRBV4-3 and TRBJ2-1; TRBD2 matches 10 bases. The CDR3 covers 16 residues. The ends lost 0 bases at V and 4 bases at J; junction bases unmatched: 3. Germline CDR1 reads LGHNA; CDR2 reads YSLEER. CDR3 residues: CASSQDSSGSYNEQFF. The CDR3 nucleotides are TGCGCCAGCAGCCAAGATTCTAGCGGGAGTTACAATGAGCAGTTCTTC.

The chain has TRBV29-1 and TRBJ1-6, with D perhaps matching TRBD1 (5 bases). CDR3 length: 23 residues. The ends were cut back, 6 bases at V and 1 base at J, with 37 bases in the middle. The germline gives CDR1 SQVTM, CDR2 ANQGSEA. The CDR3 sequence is CSVSGGEFKLNPSGGSYNSPLHF. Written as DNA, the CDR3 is TGCAGCGTCTCCGGGGGGGAGTTTAAATTGAACCCCTCTGGTGGATCCTATAATTCACCCCTCCACTTT.

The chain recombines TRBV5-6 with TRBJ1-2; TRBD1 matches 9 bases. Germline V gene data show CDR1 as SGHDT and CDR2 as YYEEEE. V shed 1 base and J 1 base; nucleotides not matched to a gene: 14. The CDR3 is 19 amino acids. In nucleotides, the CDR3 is TGTGCCAGCAGCTTGCCCCGGCAGGGGACAGGGACTTTTAACTATGGCTACACCTTC. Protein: CASSLPRQGTGTFNYGYTF.

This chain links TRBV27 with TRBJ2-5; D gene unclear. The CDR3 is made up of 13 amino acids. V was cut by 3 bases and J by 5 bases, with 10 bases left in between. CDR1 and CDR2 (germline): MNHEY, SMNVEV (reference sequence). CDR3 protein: CASSFSEGETQYF. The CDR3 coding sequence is TGTGCCAGCAGTTTTTCAGAAGGGGAGACCCAGTACTTC.

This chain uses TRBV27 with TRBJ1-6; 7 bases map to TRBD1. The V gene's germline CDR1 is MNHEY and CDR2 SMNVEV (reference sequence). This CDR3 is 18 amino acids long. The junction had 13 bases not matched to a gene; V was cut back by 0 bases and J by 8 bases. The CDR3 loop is CASSLSTFGQVSYSPLHF. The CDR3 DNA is TGTGCCAGCAGTTTATCAACTTTTGGACAGGTTTCCTATTCACCCCTCCACTTT.

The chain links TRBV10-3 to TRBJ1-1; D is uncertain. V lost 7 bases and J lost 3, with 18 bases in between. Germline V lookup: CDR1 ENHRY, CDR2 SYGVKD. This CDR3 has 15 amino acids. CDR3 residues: CAIKEARTWDTEAFF. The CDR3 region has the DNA TGTGCCATCAAGGAAGCTCGGACGTGGGACACTGAAGCTTTCTTT.

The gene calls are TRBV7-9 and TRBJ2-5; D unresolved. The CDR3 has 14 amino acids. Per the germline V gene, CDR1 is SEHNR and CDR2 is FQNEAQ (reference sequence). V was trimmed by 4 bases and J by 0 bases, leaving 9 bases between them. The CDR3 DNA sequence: TGTGCCAGCAGCTCCTCGACTGACCAAGAGACCCAGTACTTC. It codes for CASSSSTDQETQYF.

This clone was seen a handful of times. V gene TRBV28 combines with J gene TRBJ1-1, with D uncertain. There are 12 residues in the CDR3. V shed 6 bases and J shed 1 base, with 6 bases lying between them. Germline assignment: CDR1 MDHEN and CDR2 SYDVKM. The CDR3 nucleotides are TGTGCCAGCAGAGAGAAGAACACTGAAGCTTTCTTT. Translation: CASREKNTEAFF.

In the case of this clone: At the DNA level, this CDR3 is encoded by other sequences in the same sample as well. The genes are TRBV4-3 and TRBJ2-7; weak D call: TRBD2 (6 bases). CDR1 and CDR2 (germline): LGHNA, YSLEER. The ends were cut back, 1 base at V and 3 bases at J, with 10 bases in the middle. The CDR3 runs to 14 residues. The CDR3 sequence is CASSQGLANYEQYF. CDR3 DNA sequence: TGCGCCAGCAGCCAAGGCCTAGCGAACTACGAGCAGTACTTC.

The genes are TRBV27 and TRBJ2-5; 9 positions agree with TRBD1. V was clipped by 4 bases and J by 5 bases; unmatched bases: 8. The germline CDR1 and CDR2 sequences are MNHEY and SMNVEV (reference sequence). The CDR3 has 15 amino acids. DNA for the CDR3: TGTGCCAGCAGTTCCGGGACAGGGTGGCGGGAGACCCAGTACTTC. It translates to CASSSGTGWRETQYF.

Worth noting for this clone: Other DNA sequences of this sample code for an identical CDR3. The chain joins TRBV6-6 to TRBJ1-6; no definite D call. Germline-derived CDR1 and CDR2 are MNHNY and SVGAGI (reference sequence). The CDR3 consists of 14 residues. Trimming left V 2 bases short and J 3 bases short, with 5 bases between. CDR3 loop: CASSYQDYNSPLHF. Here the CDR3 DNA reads TGTGCCAGCAGTTACCAGGACTATAATTCACCCCTCCACTTT.

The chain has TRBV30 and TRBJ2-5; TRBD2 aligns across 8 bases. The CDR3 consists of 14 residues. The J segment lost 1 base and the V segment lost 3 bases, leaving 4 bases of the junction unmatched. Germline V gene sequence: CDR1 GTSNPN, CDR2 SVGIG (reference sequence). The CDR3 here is CAWRLAGSQETQYF. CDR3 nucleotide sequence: TGTGCCTGGAGGTTAGCGGGATCCCAAGAGACCCAGTACTTC.